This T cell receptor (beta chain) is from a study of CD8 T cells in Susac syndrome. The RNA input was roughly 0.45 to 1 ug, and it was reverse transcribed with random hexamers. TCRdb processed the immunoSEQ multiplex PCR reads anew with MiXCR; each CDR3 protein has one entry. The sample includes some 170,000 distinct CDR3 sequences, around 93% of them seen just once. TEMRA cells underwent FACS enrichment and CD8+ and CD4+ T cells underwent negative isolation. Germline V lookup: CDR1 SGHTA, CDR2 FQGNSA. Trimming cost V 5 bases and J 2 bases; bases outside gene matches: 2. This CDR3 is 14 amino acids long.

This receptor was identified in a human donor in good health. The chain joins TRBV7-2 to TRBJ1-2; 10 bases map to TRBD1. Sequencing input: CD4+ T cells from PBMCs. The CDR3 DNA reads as TGTGCCAGCAGCCGGACAGGGGGGAACTATGGCTACACCTTC. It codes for CASSRTGGNYGYTF.